This paragraph reports one TCR beta chain. The CDR3 contains 15 residues. After removal of 4 bases from V and 6 bases from J, the junction contained 12 bases not matched to a gene. The germline V gene encodes CDR1 GTSNPN and CDR2 SVGIG (reference sequence). This specimen comes from a study of T cell changes during pregnancy in multiple sclerosis. Measured with immunoSEQ multiplex PCR; TCRdb has only the in-frame clones, and not every one. The sample records about 45,000 clones, approximately 88% being singletons. The chain employs TRBV30 and TRBJ1-3; 7 bases are a match to TRBD1. Sequences were derived from CD4+ T cells from peripheral blood mononuclear cells, sampled in the first trimester of pregnancy. The sequence was collected from a female donor with multiple sclerosis, enrolled in a pregnancy study. CDR3 bases: TGTGCCTGGACCCTGGGACAGACAATTGAAAACACCATATATTTT. This sequence encodes CAWTLGQTIENTIYF.